This TCR beta chain was found in a study of blood T cell repertoires in COVID-19. Across the whole study: Samples taken during acute and convalescent COVID-19 were collected in the United States, Italy and Spain. Nucleic acid was either cDNA or gDNA, and it came from T cells, B-cell-depleted T cells, or PBMCs.

The germline gives CDR1 KGHSH, CDR2 LQKENI. The CDR3 loop spans 16 amino acids. After removal of 0 bases from V and 8 bases from J, the junction contained 4 bases not matched to a gene. Under the authors' procedure: Amplification of reference gene primers was used by the study to estimate nucleated cell counts. The protocol was immunoSEQ multiplex PCR, while the TCRdb copy is restricted to in-frame clones and leaves out a portion. D and trimming were read from the DNA, whereas the V and J calls and clone size are those reported in that table. The sample records 220,000 or so clones, roughly 84% being singletons.

What was sequenced was peripheral blood. This sequence was found in a man aged 45-65 years who had recovered from COVID-19. The rearrangement joins TRBV18 to TRBJ2-1; 13 bases map to TRBD2. CDR3 in DNA: TGTGCCAGCTCACCACCAGGACTAGCGGGAGTCTATGAGCAGTTCTTC. Translation: CASSPPGLAGVYEQFF.